This T cell receptor (beta chain) was profiled in a study of T-cell reconstitution after alpha-beta-depleted transplantation in children. Losses at the gene ends were 4 bases for V and 6 bases for J; bases not matched to a gene: 8. Germline V gene lookup returns CDR1 LGHDT and CDR2 YNNKEL (reference sequence). This CDR3 is built from 14 residues. This clonotype was counted only a few times. Its specificity is not known. Unique molecular identifiers were used to barcode this TCRbeta library. Via MiXCR, TCRdb re-called the PCR reads, giving one row per CDR3 protein. This sample has some 180,000 distinct CDR3 sequences, with approximately 7% found just once. Findings of the study overall: T-cell counts and diversity at one year post-transplant came mainly from newly produced T cells. Expanded graft clones numbering several hundred reportedly gave rise to alpha-beta T cells about two months after transplant. Surviving recipient T cells and thymic progenitors produced the high day-60 TCRbeta diversity seen in some patients.

This TCR derives from a boy aged 2 to 10 with acute lymphoblastic leukemia, due to receive a stem cell transplant. The sample consisted of PBMCs, taken before TCRalphabeta/CD19-depleted stem cell transplant. The chain carries TRBV3-1 and TRBJ2-7, with 8 positions matching TRBD1. The CDR3 DNA reads TGTGCCAGCAGCCGGGTGGACAGGGCTGGCGAGCAGTACTTC. This gives the protein CASSRVDRAGEQYF.